One T cell receptor beta chain is described in this entry. This entry comes from a study of blood T cell repertoires in COVID-19. TCRdb's table, derived via immunoSEQ multiplex PCR, lists solely in-frame clones and lacks some. The sample lists some 35,000 clones, over 65% occurring once. Sequencing was performed on peripheral blood. The clonotype originates from a man in his 70s with acute or convalescent COVID-19.

The CDR3 sequence: CASSDGTSTGELFF. The CDR3, as DNA: TGTGCCAGCAGTGACGGGACTAGCACCGGGGAGCTGTTTTTT. This chain connects TRBV6-4 to TRBJ2-2, with 8 bases matching TRBD2. The CDR3 is made up of 14 amino acids. CDR1 is MRHNA and CDR2 is SNTAGT in the germline V gene. V dropped 2 bases and J dropped 4; count of bases not matched to a gene: 0.